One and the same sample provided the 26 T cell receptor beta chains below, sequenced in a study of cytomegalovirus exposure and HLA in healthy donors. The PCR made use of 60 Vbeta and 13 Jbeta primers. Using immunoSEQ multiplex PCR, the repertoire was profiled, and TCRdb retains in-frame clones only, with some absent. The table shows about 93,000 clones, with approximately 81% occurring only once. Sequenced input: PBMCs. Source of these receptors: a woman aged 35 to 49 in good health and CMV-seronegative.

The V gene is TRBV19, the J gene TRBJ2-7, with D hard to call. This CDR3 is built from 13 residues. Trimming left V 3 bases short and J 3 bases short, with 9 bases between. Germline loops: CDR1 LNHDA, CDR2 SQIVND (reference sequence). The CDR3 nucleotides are TGTGCCAGTAGTATGGAGACGGGCTACGAGCAGTACTTC. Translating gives CASSMETGYEQYF.

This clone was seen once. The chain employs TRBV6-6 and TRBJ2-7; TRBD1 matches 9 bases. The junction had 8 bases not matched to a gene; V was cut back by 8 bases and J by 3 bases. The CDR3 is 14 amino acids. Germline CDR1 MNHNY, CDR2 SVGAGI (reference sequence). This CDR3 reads CASFTGQGLYEQYF. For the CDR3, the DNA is TGTGCCAGCTTCACGGGACAGGGTCTCTACGAGCAGTACTTC.

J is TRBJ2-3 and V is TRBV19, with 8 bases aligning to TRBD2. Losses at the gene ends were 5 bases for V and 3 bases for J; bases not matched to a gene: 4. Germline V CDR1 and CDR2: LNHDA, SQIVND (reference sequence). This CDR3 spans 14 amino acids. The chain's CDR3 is CASSRAGVTDTQYF. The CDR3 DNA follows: TGTGCCAGTAGTCGAGCGGGAGTGACAGATACGCAGTATTTT.

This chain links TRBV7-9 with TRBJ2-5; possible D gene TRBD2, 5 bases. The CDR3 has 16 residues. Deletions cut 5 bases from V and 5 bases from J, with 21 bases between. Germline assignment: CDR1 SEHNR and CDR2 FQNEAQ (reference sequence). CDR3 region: CASSPWTRGPRETQYF. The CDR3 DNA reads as TGTGCCAGCAGCCCCTGGACTCGTGGTCCCCGGGAGACCCAGTACTTC. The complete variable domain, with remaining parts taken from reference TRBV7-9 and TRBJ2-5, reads DTGVSQNPRHKITKRGQNVTFRCDPISEHNRLYWYRQTLGQGPEFLTYFQNEAQLEKSRLLSDRFSAERPKGSFSTLEIQRTEQGDSAMYLCASSPWTRGPRETQYFGPGTRLLVL.

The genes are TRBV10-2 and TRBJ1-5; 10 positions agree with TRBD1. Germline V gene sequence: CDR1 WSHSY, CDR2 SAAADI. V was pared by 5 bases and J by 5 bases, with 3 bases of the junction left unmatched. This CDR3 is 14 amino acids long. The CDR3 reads CASSPGTGDQPQHF. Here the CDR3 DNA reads TGCGCCAGCAGTCCCGGGACAGGGGATCAGCCCCAGCATTTT.

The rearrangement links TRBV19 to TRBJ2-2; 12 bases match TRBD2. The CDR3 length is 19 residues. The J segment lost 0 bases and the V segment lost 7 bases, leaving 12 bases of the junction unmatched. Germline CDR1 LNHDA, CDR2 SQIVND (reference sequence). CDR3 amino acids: CASTPRRTSGVSNTGELFF. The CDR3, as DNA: TGTGCCAGTACCCCACGAAGGACTAGCGGGGTATCGAACACCGGGGAGCTGTTTTTT.

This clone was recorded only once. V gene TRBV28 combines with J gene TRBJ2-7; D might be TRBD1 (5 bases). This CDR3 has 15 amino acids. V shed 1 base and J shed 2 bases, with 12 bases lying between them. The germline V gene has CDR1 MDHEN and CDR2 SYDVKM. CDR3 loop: CASSLSVQGPYEQYF. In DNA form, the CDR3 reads TGTGCCAGCAGTTTATCGGTGCAGGGTCCCTACGAGCAGTACTTC.

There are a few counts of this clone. CDR3 DNA: TGTGCCAGCAGCCCGAGAGGGAGACAGGCCTACGAGCAGTACTTC. Protein: CASSPRGRQAYEQYF. This chain joins TRBV7-6 and TRBJ2-7, with D possibly being TRBD1 (6 bases). The length of the CDR3 is 15 residues. Germline lookup yields CDR1 SGHVS and CDR2 FNYEAQ. Trimming cost V 5 bases and J 2 bases, with 16 bases left between them.

Written as DNA, the CDR3 is TGTGCCAGCAGCCAACCGGGACAGGGGCGTGGGACCCAGTACTTC. It specifies CASSQPGQGRGTQYF. This rearrangement joins TRBV28 to TRBJ2-5, with 10 bases fitting TRBD1. The CDR3 spans 15 residues. Looked up from germline, CDR1 is MDHEN and CDR2 is SYDVKM. The junction had 11 bases not matched to a gene; V was cut back by 6 bases and J by 7 bases.

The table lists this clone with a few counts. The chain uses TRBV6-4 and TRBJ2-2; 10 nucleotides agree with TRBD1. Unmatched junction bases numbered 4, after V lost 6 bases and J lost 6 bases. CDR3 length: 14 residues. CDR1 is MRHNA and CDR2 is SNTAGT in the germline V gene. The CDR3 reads CASSTGTGAGELFF. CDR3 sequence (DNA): TGTGCCAGCAGCACCGGGACAGGGGCCGGGGAGCTGTTTTTT.

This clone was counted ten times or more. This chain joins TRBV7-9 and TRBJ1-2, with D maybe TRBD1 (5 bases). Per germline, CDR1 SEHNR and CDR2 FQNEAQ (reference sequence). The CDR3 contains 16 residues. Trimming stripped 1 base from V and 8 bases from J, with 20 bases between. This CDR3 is CASSLGNQGVLWGYTF. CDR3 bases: TGTGCCAGCAGCTTAGGAAACCAGGGTGTGCTTTGGGGCTACACCTTC.

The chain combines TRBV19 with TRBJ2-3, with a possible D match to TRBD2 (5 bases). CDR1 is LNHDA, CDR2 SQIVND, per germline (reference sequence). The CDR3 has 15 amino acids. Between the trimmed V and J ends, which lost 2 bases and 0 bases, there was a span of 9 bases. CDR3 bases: TGTGCCAGTAGTATACAGCGGACTAGCACAGATACGCAGTATTTT. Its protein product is CASSIQRTSTDTQYF.

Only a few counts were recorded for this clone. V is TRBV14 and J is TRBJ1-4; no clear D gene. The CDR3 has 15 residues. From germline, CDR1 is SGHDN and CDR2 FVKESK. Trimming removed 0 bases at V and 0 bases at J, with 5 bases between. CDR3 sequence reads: CASSQDSATNEKLFF. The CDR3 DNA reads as TGTGCCAGCAGCCAAGATAGTGCAACTAATGAAAAACTGTTTTTT.

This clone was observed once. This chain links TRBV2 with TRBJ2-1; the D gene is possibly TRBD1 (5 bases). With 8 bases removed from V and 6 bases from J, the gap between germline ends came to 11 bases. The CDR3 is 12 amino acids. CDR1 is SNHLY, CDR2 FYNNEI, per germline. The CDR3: CASWQGSNEQFF. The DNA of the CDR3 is TGTGCCAGCTGGCAGGGTAGCAATGAGCAGTTCTTC.

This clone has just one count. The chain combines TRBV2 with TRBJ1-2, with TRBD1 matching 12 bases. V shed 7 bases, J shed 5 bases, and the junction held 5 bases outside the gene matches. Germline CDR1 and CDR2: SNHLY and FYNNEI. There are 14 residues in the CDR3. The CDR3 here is CASTGDRGLYGYTF. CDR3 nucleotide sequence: TGTGCCAGCACTGGGGACAGGGGGCTGTATGGCTACACCTTC.

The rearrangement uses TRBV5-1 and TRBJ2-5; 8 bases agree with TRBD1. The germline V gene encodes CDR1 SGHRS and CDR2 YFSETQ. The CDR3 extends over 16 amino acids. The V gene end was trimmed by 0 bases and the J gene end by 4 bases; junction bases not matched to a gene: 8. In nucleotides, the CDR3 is TGCGCCAGCAGCTTGGCCTTGACAGGGGCGCGAGAGACCCAGTACTTC. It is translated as CASSLALTGARETQYF.

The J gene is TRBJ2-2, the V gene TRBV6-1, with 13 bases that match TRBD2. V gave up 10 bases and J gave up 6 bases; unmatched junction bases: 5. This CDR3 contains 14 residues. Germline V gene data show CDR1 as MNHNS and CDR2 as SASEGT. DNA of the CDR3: TGTGCCACCCCGGGACTAGCGGGATCCGGGGAGCTGTTTTTT. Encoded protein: CATPGLAGSGELFF.

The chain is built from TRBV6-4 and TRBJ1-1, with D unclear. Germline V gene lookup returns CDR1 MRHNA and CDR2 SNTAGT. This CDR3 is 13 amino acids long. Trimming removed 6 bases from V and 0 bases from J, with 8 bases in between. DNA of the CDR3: TGTGCCAGCAGAACAGCCGTGAACACTGAAGCTTTCTTT. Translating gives CASRTAVNTEAFF.

CDR3 sequence (DNA): TGTGCCAGCAGCTTAATCGGACAGGACACAGATACGCAGTATTTT. This gives the protein CASSLIGQDTDTQYF. The V gene is TRBV7-2, the J gene TRBJ2-3, with 7 bases fitting TRBD1. The CDR3 is 15 amino acids. Germline CDR1 reads SGHTA; CDR2 reads FQGNSA. Germline trimming cut 2 bases from V and 2 bases from J; bases unmatched to any gene: 4. The full variable domain, its missing parts supplied by reference TRBV7-2 and TRBJ2-3, is GAGVSQSPSNKVTEKGKDVELRCDPISGHTALYWYRQSLGQGLEFLIYFQGNSAPDKSGLPSDRFSAERTGGSVSTLTIQRTQQEDSAVYLCASSLIGQDTDTQYFGPGTRLTVL.

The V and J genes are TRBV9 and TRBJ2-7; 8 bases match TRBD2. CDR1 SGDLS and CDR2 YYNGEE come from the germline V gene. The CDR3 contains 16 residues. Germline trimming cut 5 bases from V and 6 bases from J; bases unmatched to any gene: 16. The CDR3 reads CASSRMGGRPPAEQYF. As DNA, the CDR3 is TGTGCCAGCAGTCGTATGGGCGGGAGGCCCCCTGCCGAGCAGTACTTC.

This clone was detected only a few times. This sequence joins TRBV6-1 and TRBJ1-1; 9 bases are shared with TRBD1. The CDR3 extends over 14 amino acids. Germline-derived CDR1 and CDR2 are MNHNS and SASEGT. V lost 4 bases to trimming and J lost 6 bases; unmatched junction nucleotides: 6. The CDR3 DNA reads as TGTGCCAGCAGTGTACAGGGGGCGCTTTCTGAAGCTTTCTTT. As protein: CASSVQGALSEAFF.

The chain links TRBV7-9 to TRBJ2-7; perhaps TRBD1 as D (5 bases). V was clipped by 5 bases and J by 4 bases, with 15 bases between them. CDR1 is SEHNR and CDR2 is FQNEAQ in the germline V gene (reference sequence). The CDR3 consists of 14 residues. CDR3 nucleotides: TGTGCCAGCAGCCTAAAAGGGGCTCAGTACGAGCAGTACTTC. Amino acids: CASSLKGAQYEQYF.

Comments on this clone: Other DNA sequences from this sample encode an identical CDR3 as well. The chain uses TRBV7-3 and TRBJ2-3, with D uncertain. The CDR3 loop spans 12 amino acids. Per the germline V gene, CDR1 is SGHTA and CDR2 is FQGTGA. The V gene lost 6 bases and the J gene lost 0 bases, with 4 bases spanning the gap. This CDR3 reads CASSPSTDTQYF. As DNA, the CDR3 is TGTGCCAGCAGTCCTAGCACAGATACGCAGTATTTT.

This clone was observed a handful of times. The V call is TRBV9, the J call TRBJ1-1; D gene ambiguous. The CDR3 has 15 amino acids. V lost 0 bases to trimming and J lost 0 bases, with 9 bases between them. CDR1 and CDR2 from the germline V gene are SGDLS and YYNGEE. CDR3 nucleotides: TGTGCCAGCAGCGTAGCCCCGGGTATGAACACTGAAGCTTTCTTT. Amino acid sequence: CASSVAPGMNTEAFF.

DNA for the CDR3: TGTGCCATCAGTGAGCAAGGTGGAGGATATGGCTACACCTTC. Protein product: CAISEQGGGYGYTF. The J gene is TRBJ1-2, the V gene TRBV10-3; unclear D gene. CDR3 length: 14 amino acids. Trimming removed 2 bases from V and 5 bases from J, with 12 bases in between. Germline assignment: CDR1 ENHRY and CDR2 SYGVKD.

The CDR3 DNA sequence: TGCAGCGTTCGCAGGGGGCTCAACGAGCAGTACTTC. Translation: CSVRRGLNEQYF. The V gene is TRBV29-1, the J gene TRBJ2-7; TRBD1 aligns across 8 bases. Germline trimming cut 5 bases from V and 5 bases from J; bases unmatched to any gene: 5. The CDR3 extends over 12 amino acids. Germline V gene data show CDR1 as SQVTM and CDR2 as ANQGSEA.